This is a list of T cell receptor beta chains from one sample in a study of vaccination and CD4 T cells after COVID-19. MiXCR, run by TCRdb on the PCR reads, gives a single entry per CDR3 protein. This sample yields 20,000 or so distinct CDR3 sequences, of which roughly two fifths are seen a single time; 8.5% to 10% belongs to the top ten. Their antigens remain unidentified. The source material was CD4+ T cells from blood, cultured in vitro, sampled after SARS-CoV-2 vaccination. The receptors come from a human donor who had recovered from COVID-19. The CDR3 runs from the conserved cysteine through the conserved F or W. Fields, in order: D gene, V gene, clone size, J gene, CDR3 DNA, CDR3 protein. D genes are given only for firm matches. Rows may omit the clone size; those that give it use once, few, many or a size class.

d_call: TRBD2
v_call: TRBV20-1
clone_size: .
j_call: TRBJ2-2
cdr3_nt: TGCAGTGCTAGAGCTGTGGCTAGCGGGAGGGGGAACACCGGGGAGCTGTTTTTT
cdr3_aa: CSARAVASGRGNTGELFF

d_call: .
v_call: TRBV24-1
clone_size: .
j_call: TRBJ1-2
cdr3_nt: TGTGCCACCAGCACTCCCGGGGTCACCGAGGGCTACGCCTTC
cdr3_aa: CATSTPGVTEGYAF

d_call: .
v_call: TRBV27
clone_size: few
j_call: TRBJ1-6
cdr3_nt: TGTGCCAGCAGCCATGCAGGGGTTCCCCTCCACTTT
cdr3_aa: CASSHAGVPLHF

d_call: TRBD1
v_call: TRBV27
clone_size: few
j_call: TRBJ1-1
cdr3_nt: TGTGCCAGCAGTAACCGGGACAGGAACACTGAAGCTTTCTTT
cdr3_aa: CASSNRDRNTEAFF

d_call: .
v_call: TRBV19
clone_size: .
j_call: TRBJ2-3
cdr3_nt: TGTGCCAGTAGTGAGGTAGCGGATACGTCCACAGATACGCAGTATTTT
cdr3_aa: CASSEVADTSTDTQYF

d_call: TRBD1
v_call: TRBV18
clone_size: .
j_call: TRBJ1-6
cdr3_nt: TGTGCCAGCTCACCCCAGGGACAGGAAGGTTCACCCCTCCACTTT
cdr3_aa: CASSPQGQEGSPLHF

d_call: .
v_call: TRBV6-1
clone_size: once
j_call: TRBJ1-6
cdr3_nt: TGTGCCAGCAGTGAAAACTCCAGGGGAGCGTCACCCCTCCACTTT
cdr3_aa: CASSENSRGASPLHF

d_call: TRBD2
v_call: TRBV6-1
clone_size: .
j_call: TRBJ2-2
cdr3_nt: TGTGCCACCGAGTCTAGCGGGAGGGCCACCGGGGAGCTGTTTTTT
cdr3_aa: CATESSGRATGELFF

d_call: TRBD1
v_call: TRBV28
clone_size: .
j_call: TRBJ1-2
cdr3_nt: TGTGCCAGCAGTTTCCGGGACAGAAGTAGCTATGGCTACACCTTC
cdr3_aa: CASSFRDRSSYGYTF

d_call: .
v_call: TRBV6-1
clone_size: .
j_call: TRBJ2-6
cdr3_nt: TGTGCCAGCAGTGAGGAGGGTTCTGGGGCCAACGTCCTGACTTTC
cdr3_aa: CASSEEGSGANVLTF

d_call: .
v_call: TRBV7-2
clone_size: .
j_call: TRBJ2-3
cdr3_nt: TGTGCCAGCAGCCCGAGGCCGGGTTTTGGCAGCACAGATACGCAGTATTTT
cdr3_aa: CASSPRPGFGSTDTQYF

d_call: .
v_call: TRBV7-6
clone_size: .
j_call: TRBJ2-5
cdr3_nt: TGTGCCAGCAGCTTAGCAGGCCGGCAGCAAGAGACCCAGTACTTC
cdr3_aa: CASSLAGRQQETQYF

d_call: .
v_call: TRBV20-1
clone_size: few
j_call: TRBJ2-3
cdr3_nt: TGCAGTGCTTATAGCGTGGGCCCAGATACGCAGTATTTT
cdr3_aa: CSAYSVGPDTQYF

d_call: .
v_call: TRBV7-2
clone_size: once
j_call: TRBJ2-5
cdr3_nt: TGTGCCAGCAGCTTCACGACAGGGACTAGGGAGACCCAGTACTTC
cdr3_aa: CASSFTTGTRETQYF

d_call: .
v_call: TRBV27
clone_size: .
j_call: TRBJ2-5
cdr3_nt: TGTGCCAGCAGTTTGTCCAGCGGTGTTAACTTGGGGGGAAAAGAGACCCAGTACTTC
cdr3_aa: CASSLSSGVNLGGKETQYF

d_call: .
v_call: TRBV12-3/TRBV12-4
clone_size: .
j_call: TRBJ1-1
cdr3_nt: TGTGCCAGCAGGCCAGGGGCGGAGAACACTGAAGCTTTCTTT
cdr3_aa: CASRPGAENTEAFF

d_call: .
v_call: TRBV6-2/TRBV6-3
clone_size: .
j_call: TRBJ2-7
cdr3_nt: TGTGCCAGCAGTTACTCGGGTGGGACTCGCCCATACGAGCAGTACTTC
cdr3_aa: CASSYSGGTRPYEQYF

d_call: TRBD1
v_call: TRBV7-2
clone_size: few
j_call: TRBJ1-1
cdr3_nt: TGTGCCAGCAGCTCCAGGGGGGGCCCCCCGAACACTGAAGCTTTCTTT
cdr3_aa: CASSSRGGPPNTEAFF

d_call: .
v_call: TRBV6-1
clone_size: few
j_call: TRBJ1-1
cdr3_nt: TGTGCCAGCAGTACACAGAACACTGAAGCTTTCTTT
cdr3_aa: CASSTQNTEAFF

d_call: TRBD2
v_call: TRBV6-1
clone_size: few
j_call: TRBJ2-1
cdr3_nt: TGTGCCAGCAGTCCGCTAGCGGGGGGGCCTGAGTACTACAATGAGCAGTTCTTC
cdr3_aa: CASSPLAGGPEYYNEQFF

d_call: .
v_call: TRBV20-1
clone_size: few
j_call: TRBJ1-5
cdr3_nt: TGCAGTGCTAGCGCCTCGTTTGGGCCCCAGCATTTT
cdr3_aa: CSASASFGPQHF

d_call: TRBD1
v_call: TRBV6-1
clone_size: .
j_call: TRBJ1-2
cdr3_nt: TGTGCCAGCATCCCACAGGGGGCAGGTAGCTATGGCTACACCTTC
cdr3_aa: CASIPQGAGSYGYTF

d_call: TRBD1
v_call: TRBV20-1
clone_size: medium-sized
j_call: TRBJ1-5
cdr3_nt: TGCAGTGCTAGTCGGGACAGTAGCAATCAGCCCCAGCATTTT
cdr3_aa: CSASRDSSNQPQHF

d_call: .
v_call: TRBV6-2/TRBV6-3
clone_size: once
j_call: TRBJ1-1
cdr3_nt: TGTGCCAGCGAAAATGGGGGCGGGAACACTGAAGCTTTCTTT
cdr3_aa: CASENGGGNTEAFF

d_call: .
v_call: TRBV19
clone_size: .
j_call: TRBJ1-2
cdr3_nt: TGTGCCAGTAGACCCAACAGGGTAGACAACTATGGCTACACCTTC
cdr3_aa: CASRPNRVDNYGYTF

d_call: TRBD2
v_call: TRBV7-9
clone_size: few
j_call: TRBJ2-3
cdr3_nt: TGTGCCAGCAGCTCCGGACTAGCGGGGGCTGCAGATACGCAGTATTTT
cdr3_aa: CASSSGLAGAADTQYF

d_call: TRBD1
v_call: TRBV29-1
clone_size: .
j_call: TRBJ2-2
cdr3_nt: TGCAGCGTGTCCCCTTCGGGACAGAAGAACACCGGGGAGCTGTTTTTT
cdr3_aa: CSVSPSGQKNTGELFF

d_call: .
v_call: TRBV6-1
clone_size: .
j_call: TRBJ1-2
cdr3_nt: TGTGCCAGCAGTGAAAATCAGGGGCCCTATGGCTACACCTTC
cdr3_aa: CASSENQGPYGYTF

d_call: TRBD2
v_call: TRBV15
clone_size: .
j_call: TRBJ2-1
cdr3_nt: TGTGCCACCAGCAGAGAGGGCGGGAGTTCGTTTGAGCAGTTCTTC
cdr3_aa: CATSREGGSSFEQFF

d_call: .
v_call: TRBV10-3
clone_size: .
j_call: TRBJ1-2
cdr3_nt: TGTGCCATCAGTGCCGGGGAGGCCTATGGCTACACCTTC
cdr3_aa: CAISAGEAYGYTF

d_call: .
v_call: TRBV7-3
clone_size: .
j_call: TRBJ2-1
cdr3_nt: TGTGCCAGCAGCTTGTTTCGGGGTGAGCAGTTCTTC
cdr3_aa: CASSLFRGEQFF

d_call: .
v_call: TRBV28
clone_size: few
j_call: TRBJ1-2
cdr3_nt: TGTGCCAGCAGCCCCCCGGCGGGGGCCTATGGCTACACCTTC
cdr3_aa: CASSPPAGAYGYTF